This TCR beta chain was documented in a study of T cells after yellow fever vaccination. Regarding the study as a whole: Within FACS-sorted repertoires, abundant clonotypes contaminating from the bulk population could be present.

Each CDR3 protein is one row after TCRdb ran MiXCR on the 5' RACE reads. The repertoire holds a few hundred thousand distinct CDR3 sequences, with over 15% as singletons. Turning to this clonotype: Its antigen is undetermined.

This CDR3 has 16 amino acids. Germline V gives CDR1 SEHNR, CDR2 FQNEAQ (reference sequence). V lost 3 bases, J lost 0 bases, and 4 bases stayed unmatched. The V gene is TRBV7-9, the J gene TRBJ2-1; TRBD2 aligns across 8 bases. The sequence derives from a man aged 30-40 years who received the YFV17D yellow fever vaccine. This specimen consisted of PBMCs, obtained 15 days after the yellow fever booster vaccination. Here the CDR3 reads CASSFGAGGSYNEQFF. The CDR3 DNA follows: TGTGCCAGCAGCTTCGGGGCGGGAGGCTCCTACAATGAGCAGTTCTTC.